This T cell receptor (beta chain) was sequenced in a study of OX40 agonist ivuxolimab in advanced cancers. Broadly, across the study: Ivuxolimab was a fully human IgG2 agonistic monoclonal antibody targeting the costimulatory receptor OX40 (CD134). Intravenous ivuxolimab was administered to patients every 2 weeks at six dose levels: 0.01, 0.1, 0.3, 1.5, 3 and 10 mg/kg. Among the 52 dose-escalation patients, about 19 had hepatocellular carcinoma, approximately 15 melanoma, 9 renal cell carcinoma and 9 head and neck cancer. In the dose-escalation cohort, around four fifths of patients were male, and the mean age was approximately 60 years, with a range of about 23 to 85. Patients were allowed to have had prior anti-PD-1, anti-PD-L1 or anti-CTLA-4 therapy, and 40% of the dose-escalation patients had previously received checkpoint inhibitors. Partial responses were achieved by three dose-escalation patients, of whom one had hepatocellular carcinoma and two had cutaneous melanoma. Peripheral TCRbeta sequencing was intended to test whether TCR sequence diversity was altered and clonal T-cell expansion was caused by ivuxolimab. The paper covers the monotherapy dose-escalation part of the phase I ivuxolimab trial, which included N ≈ 57 patients. Study-wide findings and limitations: On average, CD8+ T cells showed more expanded clones than CD4+ T cells after ivuxolimab. Low levels of normalized T-cell clonal expansion were also seen in some nonresponding patients. At doses of 0.1 to 3.0 mg/kg, clonal expansion of both CD4+ and CD8+ T cells in blood was seen between baseline and week 6. Antigen specificity was not determined for the clonally expanded peripheral T cells. In partial responders in the 0.1-3.0 mg/kg groups, normalized peripheral clonal expansion was found to be among the lowest, especially among CD8+ T cells.

The trial excluded patients who had a history of autoimmune disease or who were on systemic immunosuppression. Peripheral blood for TCR sequencing was drawn from every dose cohort at baseline, at cycle 4 day 1 and at cycle 7 day 1. The samples were taken from a phase I, first-in-human, multicenter, open-label dose-escalation trial of ivuxolimab. The trial enrolled adults with locally advanced or metastatic head and neck squamous cell, hepatocellular, melanoma or renal cell carcinoma. CD4+ and CD8+ T cells were sorted separately from peripheral blood before TCR sequencing. A remark on this clone: Its antigen is currently not known. No quality values exist for individual bases; no much larger clone is one base distant.

Measured from the cysteine to the phenylalanine, the CDR3 is 17 residues long. Only the CDR3 portion is preserved as DNA: 51 bases, with reading frame beginning at the first base. Here V drops 11 bases and J drops 0 bases, and the junction holds 13 bases not matched to any gene. Looking up the germline V gene yields CDR1 MDHEN and CDR2 SYDVKM. Genomic DNA was isolated from the sorted cells so that the TCRbeta CDR3 region could be sequenced. TCRbeta CDR3 regions were sequenced using the immunoSEQ Assay. Imported from immuneACCESS, the table was reduced by TCRdb to in-frame sequences with V and J called. These copies leave out some clones; in studies compared against another copy, an unresolved V gene accounts for under half, and the cause of the remainder is not known. For this sample the table gives about 50,000 clones, of which nearly 95% were detected only once. In total, the top ten clones hold roughly 6.3% of the sample.

The chain is assembled from TRBV28 and TRBJ2-1, and TRBD2 aligns with 10 junction nucleotides. This TCR came from an adult with an advanced solid tumor such as melanoma, head and neck, liver or kidney cancer. The sample here was CD4+ or CD8+ T cells sorted from blood, taken in a trial of the OX40 agonist ivuxolimab. This receptor has the CDR3 CASNPLSGGSSYNEQFF. The DNA reads TGTGCCTCCAATCCCCTTAGCGGGGGGAGCTCCTACAATGAGCAGTTCTTC.